This T cell receptor beta chain comes out of a study of blood T cells in healthy people across ages. General observations from the study: Nothing was known about donor CMV status, and this possibly confounded expanded clonotype changes.

Worth noting for this clonotype: Its antigen is currently unknown.

A sample-barcoded 5' primer and a J-beta primer mix were used in a second PCR of roughly 7 to 12 cycles. TCRdb used MiXCR to reprocess the 5' RACE reads, holding one entry per CDR3 protein. In the table there are hundreds of thousands of distinct CDR3 sequences, roughly 25% of which are singletons. V lost 0 bases to trimming and J lost 4 bases, with 11 bases between them. This CDR3 has 15 residues. The germline CDR1 and CDR2 sequences are SGHTA and FQGTGA. The data were also submitted as part of a second study, on T cells of mothers and their children. That work adds: Barcodes and 2-4 random nucleotides were added by M1S in the second PCR. Sequencing got over 8.5 million TCR beta CDR3 reads from each mother and several million from each child. Related mother-child pairs shared slightly more overlap than unrelated pairs, but the difference was non-significant.

Sample: blood. This chain uses TRBV7-3 with TRBJ2-3; D is tentatively TRBD1 or TRBD2 (6 bases each). This TCR was recovered from a boy younger than 18 in good health. In DNA, the CDR3 is TGTGCCAGCAGCTTAACTCCGGGGGCGGCAGATACGCAGTATTTT. Translating it yields CASSLTPGAADTQYF.